These T cell receptor beta chains were read from a single sample in a study of control samples from healthy donors and cancer patients. Clones were sequenced by immunoSEQ multiplex PCR, and TCRdb holds only the in-frame ones, with some missing. The top ten clones hold around 0.9% of a sample with about 57,000 clones, roughly 90% of them seen once. Specimen: PBMCs. The receptors were sampled from a man between 25 and 39 years old with colorectal cancer. CDR3s include the opening cysteine and the closing phenylalanine or tryptophan. A D gene is named only where the DNA matches it firmly. Only part of the rows carry a size: once, few, many, or a class if the clone is expanded.

j_gene: TRBJ1-1; v_gene: TRBV3-1/TRBV3-2; d_gene: TRBD1; abundance: -; CDR3nt: TGTGCCAGCAGCGGTGGGACAGGGGGGTTGGCTTTCTTT; CDR3aa: CASSGGTGGLAFF
j_gene: TRBJ2-3; v_gene: TRBV19; d_gene: -; abundance: -; CDR3nt: TGTGCCTCAGAGGGGGGCACAGATACGCAGTATTTT; CDR3aa: CASEGGTDTQYF
j_gene: TRBJ1-4; v_gene: TRBV7-2; d_gene: TRBD1; abundance: -; CDR3nt: TGTGCCAGCAGCTTCCAGGGGGCGGCAACTAATGAAAAACTGTTTTTT; CDR3aa: CASSFQGAATNEKLFF
j_gene: TRBJ1-6; v_gene: TRBV27; d_gene: -; abundance: -; CDR3nt: TGTGCCAGCAGTTTCAGGGGTAGGGATTCACCCCTCCACTTT; CDR3aa: CASSFRGRDSPLHF
j_gene: TRBJ2-3; v_gene: TRBV6-2/TRBV6-3; d_gene: -; abundance: -; CDR3nt: TGTGCCAGCAGTAAACTTAAACAGGGTCCGAGCACAGATACGCAGTATTTT; CDR3aa: CASSKLKQGPSTDTQYF
j_gene: TRBJ2-7; v_gene: TRBV5-1; d_gene: TRBD1; abundance: -; CDR3nt: TGCGCCAGCAGCCTCGGACAGGCGCCCTCCTACGAGCAGTACTTC; CDR3aa: CASSLGQAPSYEQYF
j_gene: TRBJ2-7; v_gene: TRBV5-1; d_gene: -; abundance: -; CDR3nt: TGCGCCAGCAGCCGAGGAGGGGGCGAATACGAGCAGTACTTC; CDR3aa: CASSRGGGEYEQYF
j_gene: TRBJ1-3; v_gene: TRBV5-1; d_gene: -; abundance: -; CDR3nt: TGCGCCAGCAGCTTGGACACAGACTTTGGAAACACCATATATTTT; CDR3aa: CASSLDTDFGNTIYF
j_gene: TRBJ1-5; v_gene: TRBV6-2/TRBV6-3; d_gene: -; abundance: -; CDR3nt: TGTGCCAGCAGTTATCGGGGGCAGGACAATCAGCCCCAGCATTTT; CDR3aa: CASSYRGQDNQPQHF
j_gene: TRBJ2-7; v_gene: TRBV12-3/TRBV12-4; d_gene: -; abundance: -; CDR3nt: TGTGCCAGCAGTCCCGCTGCGGCCTACGAGCAGTACTTC; CDR3aa: CASSPAAAYEQYF
j_gene: TRBJ1-4; v_gene: TRBV27; d_gene: TRBD1; abundance: -; CDR3nt: TGTGCCAGCAGTTTATCCCCCGACAGGGTTAATGAAAAACTGTTTTTT; CDR3aa: CASSLSPDRVNEKLFF
j_gene: TRBJ1-2; v_gene: TRBV15; d_gene: -; abundance: -; CDR3nt: TGTGCCACCAGCAGGGGAGGGAATGACTATGGCTACACCTTC; CDR3aa: CATSRGGNDYGYTF
j_gene: TRBJ1-2; v_gene: TRBV4-3; d_gene: TRBD1; abundance: few; CDR3nt: TGCGCCAGCAGCCAAGCATCAGGGGGCGTCTATGGCTACACCTTC; CDR3aa: CASSQASGGVYGYTF
j_gene: TRBJ2-1; v_gene: TRBV6-6; d_gene: TRBD2; abundance: few; CDR3nt: TGTGCCAGCTCTTATGGGACTAGCGGGGGGTACAATGAGCAGTTCTTC; CDR3aa: CASSYGTSGGYNEQFF
j_gene: TRBJ2-3; v_gene: TRBV13; d_gene: -; abundance: -; CDR3nt: TGTGCCAGCAGCCCAACCGGGACACCAAGAGACGGTACGCAGTATTTT; CDR3aa: CASSPTGTPRDGTQYF
j_gene: TRBJ2-6; v_gene: TRBV13; d_gene: -; abundance: -; CDR3nt: TGTGCCAGCAGCCCACCGGGGCTGAACGTCCTGACTTTC; CDR3aa: CASSPPGLNVLTF
j_gene: TRBJ2-6; v_gene: TRBV5-1; d_gene: TRBD1; abundance: -; CDR3nt: TGCGCCAGCAGTCGTCACCGGGACAGGGGGCGTACTGGGGCCAACGTCCTGACTTTC; CDR3aa: CASSRHRDRGRTGANVLTF
j_gene: TRBJ2-1; v_gene: TRBV7-9; d_gene: TRBD2; abundance: -; CDR3nt: TGTGCCAGCAGCTTAGTTAGGACTAGCCACCTTCAGGAGCAGTTCTTC; CDR3aa: CASSLVRTSHLQEQFF
j_gene: TRBJ1-5; v_gene: TRBV6-6; d_gene: TRBD1; abundance: -; CDR3nt: TGTGCCAGCAGTACATCAGGGGGCAGACAGCCCCAGCATTTT; CDR3aa: CASSTSGGRQPQHF
j_gene: TRBJ1-4; v_gene: TRBV3-1/TRBV3-2; d_gene: TRBD1; abundance: -; CDR3nt: TGTGCCAGCAGCCAATACGACAGGGATAATGAAAAACTGTTTTTT; CDR3aa: CASSQYDRDNEKLFF
j_gene: TRBJ2-7; v_gene: TRBV6-6; d_gene: TRBD2; abundance: -; CDR3nt: TGTGCCAGCAGCCGAGCGGGGGTTGAGGGGGTTTCCTACGAGCAGTACTTC; CDR3aa: CASSRAGVEGVSYEQYF
j_gene: TRBJ1-5; v_gene: TRBV19; d_gene: -; abundance: -; CDR3nt: TGTGCCAGTAGCCAACAACGGGGTCAGCCCCAGCATTTT; CDR3aa: CASSQQRGQPQHF
j_gene: TRBJ1-1; v_gene: TRBV25-1; d_gene: -; abundance: -; CDR3nt: TGTGCCAGCAGGGTTGGGAGCGGAGCTTTCTTT; CDR3aa: CASRVGSGAFF
j_gene: TRBJ1-1; v_gene: TRBV11-2; d_gene: -; abundance: -; CDR3nt: TGTGCCAGCAGCATCGGACATAACACTGAAGCTTTCTTT; CDR3aa: CASSIGHNTEAFF
j_gene: TRBJ1-2; v_gene: TRBV4-2; d_gene: -; abundance: -; CDR3nt: TGTGCCAGCAGCCCCAACCCAAGGTTTTATGGCTACACCTTC; CDR3aa: CASSPNPRFYGYTF
j_gene: TRBJ1-6; v_gene: TRBV6-2/TRBV6-3; d_gene: -; abundance: -; CDR3nt: TGTGCCAGCAGCCCTGGGACTGATAATTCACCCCTCCACTTT; CDR3aa: CASSPGTDNSPLHF
j_gene: TRBJ2-2; v_gene: TRBV3-1/TRBV3-2; d_gene: TRBD2; abundance: -; CDR3nt: TGTGCCAGCAGCCTCGGACTAGCGGGGGGCCCGAACACCGGGGAGCTGTTTTTT; CDR3aa: CASSLGLAGGPNTGELFF
j_gene: TRBJ1-6; v_gene: TRBV7-2; d_gene: TRBD1; abundance: -; CDR3nt: TGTGCCAGCAGCGCGGGACAGGTGGTCTCCTATAATTCACCCCTCCACTTT; CDR3aa: CASSAGQVVSYNSPLHF
j_gene: TRBJ2-6; v_gene: TRBV20-1; d_gene: -; abundance: few; CDR3nt: TGCAGTGCTAGTGCAGGGACCGCCTGGGGGGCCAACGTCCTGACTTTC; CDR3aa: CSASAGTAWGANVLTF
j_gene: TRBJ2-3; v_gene: TRBV11-2; d_gene: -; abundance: -; CDR3nt: TGTGCCAGCAGCTTCCAAGATACGCAGTATTTT; CDR3aa: CASSFQDTQYF
j_gene: TRBJ1-2; v_gene: TRBV29-1; d_gene: -; abundance: -; CDR3nt: TGCAGCGTTGGATACAGGGAGGGCTACACCTTC; CDR3aa: CSVGYREGYTF
j_gene: TRBJ1-2; v_gene: TRBV5-6; d_gene: -; abundance: -; CDR3nt: TGTGCCAGCAGCTTCAACACTTACAGGGAGCCCGGCTACACCTTC; CDR3aa: CASSFNTYREPGYTF
j_gene: TRBJ2-1; v_gene: TRBV19; d_gene: TRBD2; abundance: -; CDR3nt: TGTGCCAGTAGCGGGACTAGCGGAGCACCTGGAGGTGAGCAGTTCTTC; CDR3aa: CASSGTSGAPGGEQFF
j_gene: TRBJ1-2; v_gene: TRBV19; d_gene: TRBD1; abundance: few; CDR3nt: TGTGCCAGTAGTCTAACTAGGGACAGACAGGTTGGCTACACCTTC; CDR3aa: CASSLTRDRQVGYTF
j_gene: TRBJ1-1; v_gene: TRBV3-1/TRBV3-2; d_gene: -; abundance: -; CDR3nt: TGTGCCAGCAGCCAAGGCCACAAGAACACTGAAGCTTTCTTT; CDR3aa: CASSQGHKNTEAFF
j_gene: TRBJ2-7; v_gene: TRBV7-2; d_gene: -; abundance: -; CDR3nt: TGTGCCAGCAGCGTAAGGACGGCCCTCTCCTACGAGCAGTACTTC; CDR3aa: CASSVRTALSYEQYF
j_gene: TRBJ1-4; v_gene: TRBV19; d_gene: -; abundance: -; CDR3nt: TGTGCCAGTAGTACAAAGGACAGCCCGTGGTCAACTAATGAAAAACTGTTTTTT; CDR3aa: CASSTKDSPWSTNEKLFF
j_gene: TRBJ1-1; v_gene: TRBV4-1; d_gene: -; abundance: -; CDR3nt: TGCGCCAGCAGCCAAGAATATAAGGCCACTGAAGCTTTCTTT; CDR3aa: CASSQEYKATEAFF
j_gene: TRBJ2-3; v_gene: TRBV6-5; d_gene: -; abundance: -; CDR3nt: TGTGCCAGCATTCGGGAAACTGTCACAGATACGCAGTATTTT; CDR3aa: CASIRETVTDTQYF
j_gene: TRBJ1-2; v_gene: TRBV19; d_gene: TRBD1; abundance: -; CDR3nt: TGTGCCAGTAGTATCCGGACAGGGGCTAACTATGGCTACACCTTC; CDR3aa: CASSIRTGANYGYTF
j_gene: TRBJ2-1; v_gene: TRBV27; d_gene: -; abundance: -; CDR3nt: TGTGCCAGCAGTTTAAGTTTTGGCAGAGTTAATGAGCAGTTCTTC; CDR3aa: CASSLSFGRVNEQFF
j_gene: TRBJ1-2; v_gene: TRBV5-4; d_gene: -; abundance: -; CDR3nt: TGTGCCAGCAGGAAAGACCCTTTCAAGGGCTACACCTTC; CDR3aa: CASRKDPFKGYTF
j_gene: TRBJ1-5; v_gene: TRBV19; d_gene: -; abundance: -; CDR3nt: TGTGCCAGTACTTGGAGCAATCAGCCCCAGCATTTT; CDR3aa: CASTWSNQPQHF
j_gene: TRBJ1-3; v_gene: TRBV5-6; d_gene: TRBD1; abundance: -; CDR3nt: TGTGCCAGCAGCACAACAGGGGTGGACGGAAACACCATATATTTT; CDR3aa: CASSTTGVDGNTIYF
j_gene: TRBJ1-6; v_gene: TRBV25-1; d_gene: TRBD1; abundance: once; CDR3nt: TGTGCCAGTAAGGACAGGGTAGAATCACCCCTCCACTTT; CDR3aa: CASKDRVESPLHF
j_gene: TRBJ1-2; v_gene: TRBV2; d_gene: TRBD1; abundance: -; CDR3nt: TGTGCCAGCAGGGGACAGGGGGCGTATGGCTACACCTTC; CDR3aa: CASRGQGAYGYTF
j_gene: TRBJ2-2; v_gene: TRBV6-2/TRBV6-3; d_gene: -; abundance: -; CDR3nt: TGTGCCAGCAGTTCGGTGGCAAGCAGCACCGGGGAGCTGTTTTTT; CDR3aa: CASSSVASSTGELFF
j_gene: TRBJ2-2; v_gene: TRBV11-3; d_gene: -; abundance: -; CDR3nt: TGTGCCAGCAGCTTTGTGAACACCGGGGAGCTGTTTTTT; CDR3aa: CASSFVNTGELFF
j_gene: TRBJ1-1; v_gene: TRBV5-1; d_gene: TRBD1; abundance: once; CDR3nt: TGCGCCAGCAGCTCGGTTACAGGGGCGAACACTGAAGCTTTCTTT; CDR3aa: CASSSVTGANTEAFF
j_gene: TRBJ2-3; v_gene: TRBV4-3; d_gene: TRBD2; abundance: medium-sized; CDR3nt: TGCGCCAGCAGCCAGACCCTAGCGGGGGGCCCCGATACGCAGTATTTT; CDR3aa: CASSQTLAGGPDTQYF
j_gene: TRBJ2-7; v_gene: TRBV5-4; d_gene: TRBD1; abundance: -; CDR3nt: TGTGCCAGCAGCATCCGGGACAGGAAATCCTACGAGCAGTACTTC; CDR3aa: CASSIRDRKSYEQYF